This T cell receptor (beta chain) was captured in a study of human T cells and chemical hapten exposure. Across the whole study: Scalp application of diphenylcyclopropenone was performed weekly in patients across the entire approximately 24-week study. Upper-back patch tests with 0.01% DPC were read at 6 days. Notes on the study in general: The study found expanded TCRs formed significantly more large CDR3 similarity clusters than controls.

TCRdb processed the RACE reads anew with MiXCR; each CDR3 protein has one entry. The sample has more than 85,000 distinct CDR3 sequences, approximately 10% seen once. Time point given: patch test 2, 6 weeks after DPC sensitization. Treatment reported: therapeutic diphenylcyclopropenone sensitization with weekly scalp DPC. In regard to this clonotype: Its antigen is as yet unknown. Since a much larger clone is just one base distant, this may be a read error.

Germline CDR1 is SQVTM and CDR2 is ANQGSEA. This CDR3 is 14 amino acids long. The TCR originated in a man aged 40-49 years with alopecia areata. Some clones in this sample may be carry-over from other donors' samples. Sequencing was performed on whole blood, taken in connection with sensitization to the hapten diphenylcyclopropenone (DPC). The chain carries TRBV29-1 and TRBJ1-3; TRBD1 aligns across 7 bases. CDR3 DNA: TGCAGCGTTGAAGGGGACAGCTCTGAAAACACCATATATTTT. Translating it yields CSVEGDSSENTIYF.